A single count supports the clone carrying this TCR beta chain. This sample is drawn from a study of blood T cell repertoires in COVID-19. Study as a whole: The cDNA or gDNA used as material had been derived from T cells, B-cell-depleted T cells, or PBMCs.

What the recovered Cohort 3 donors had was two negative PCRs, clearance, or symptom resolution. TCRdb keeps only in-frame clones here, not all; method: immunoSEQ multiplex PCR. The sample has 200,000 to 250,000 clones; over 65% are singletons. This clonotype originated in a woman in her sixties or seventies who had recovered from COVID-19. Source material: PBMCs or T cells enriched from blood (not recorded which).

The CDR3 DNA is TGTGCCAGCAGCTCACCTGGGCAGGGTCACTATGGCTACACCTTC. It yields the protein CASSSPGQGHYGYTF. The chain joins TRBV7-9 to TRBJ1-2; a weak D match, TRBD1 (5 bases). The CDR3 has 15 amino acids. V was pared by 4 bases and J by 3 bases, with 15 bases between. CDR1 is SEHNR and CDR2 is FQNEAQ in the germline V gene (reference sequence).